The 18 T cell receptor beta chains below all came from one sample that was sequenced in a study of blood T cell repertoires in COVID-19. Libraries were prepared by immunoSEQ multiplex PCR; TCRdb keeps only in-frame clonotypes and omits some of them. The sample includes over 200,000 clones, 81% seen only once; the top ten take about 8.9%. The sample taken for sequencing was PBMCs or T cells enriched from blood (not recorded which). All receptors derive from a woman aged 45-60 years with acute COVID-19.

The CDR3 DNA reads TGTGCCACCAGGCACCAGGGGGCTACCGGGGAGCTGTTTTTT. Translating gives CATRHQGATGELFF. The J gene is TRBJ2-2, the V gene TRBV24-1; TRBD1 matches 8 bases. CDR1 and CDR2 from the germline V gene are KGHDR and SFDVKD. CDR3 length: 14 amino acids. The J segment lost 5 bases and the V segment lost 7 bases, leaving 5 bases of the junction unmatched.

This sequence joins TRBV2 and TRBJ2-3, with D unresolved. The germline V gene has CDR1 SNHLY and CDR2 FYNNEI. V was cut by 8 bases and J by 1 base, with 10 bases left in between. This CDR3 spans 13 amino acids. The CDR3 loop is CASAKTGTDTQYF. DNA for the CDR3: TGTGCCAGCGCGAAAACCGGCACAGATACGCAGTATTTT.

The chain couples TRBV4-1 to TRBJ1-4, with D hard to call. Germline loops: CDR1 MGHRA, CDR2 YSYEKL. V was pared by 6 bases and J by 0 bases, with 14 bases between. This CDR3 comprises 16 residues. The CDR3 region has the DNA TGCGCCAGCAGGGTCTTTATGGCGGCAACTAATGAAAAACTGTTTTTT. Protein: CASRVFMAATNEKLFF.

This clone is a singleton in its sample. This chain links TRBV28 with TRBJ1-6; TRBD1 agrees at 7 bases. Germline CDR1 and CDR2: MDHEN and SYDVKM. This CDR3 comprises 13 residues. The V and J ends lost 11 bases and 10 bases, in that order; junction bases with no gene match: 11. CDR3 loop: CAGGHRGESPLHF. CDR3 in DNA: TGTGCCGGGGGACACAGGGGTGAGTCACCCCTCCACTTT.

The chain is built from TRBV4-2 and TRBJ2-7; 11 bases fit TRBD1. This CDR3 is 15 amino acids long. V was clipped by 2 bases and J by 4 bases; unmatched bases: 4. The germline gives CDR1 LGHNA, CDR2 YNFKEQ. CDR3 DNA: TGTGCCAGCAGCCAACCCGGGACAGGGGGTTACGAGCAGTACTTC. This gives the protein CASSQPGTGGYEQYF.

The chain recombines TRBV2 with TRBJ2-7; 7 bases align to TRBD1. Germline-derived CDR1 and CDR2 are SNHLY and FYNNEI. There are 13 residues in the CDR3. With V trimmed by 5 bases and J by 1 base, 2 bases remained unmatched. CDR3 in DNA: TGTGCCAGCAGTCAACAGGGGTCCTACGAGCAGTACTTC. It specifies CASSQQGSYEQYF.

The chain is built from TRBV28 and TRBJ2-1; D is unclear. There are 14 residues in the CDR3. Germline CDR1 reads MDHEN; CDR2 reads SYDVKM. The V gene lost 5 bases and the J gene lost 3 bases, with 11 bases spanning the gap. CDR3 sequence (DNA): TGTGCCAGCAGTCCCCCACAGAACTACAATGAGCAGTTCTTC. Encoded protein: CASSPPQNYNEQFF.

The chain couples TRBV6-5 to TRBJ1-1; no firm D call. The CDR3 runs to 12 residues. Per the germline V gene, CDR1 is MNHEY and CDR2 is SVGAGI. Between the trimmed V and J ends, which lost 4 bases and 2 bases, there was a span of 5 bases. CDR3 bases: TGTGCCAGCAGTTCTCCCAACACTGAAGCTTTCTTT. It yields the protein CASSSPNTEAFF.

This clone was seen only once. This chain's CDR3 is CASSLGTGSYGYTF. CDR3 DNA sequence: TGTGCCAGCAGCTTAGGGACAGGATCATATGGCTACACCTTC. J is TRBJ1-2 and V is TRBV7-8, with 7 bases identical to TRBD1. The CDR3 totals 14 residues. Per germline, CDR1 SGHVS and CDR2 FQNEAQ. Trimming cost V 1 base and J 5 bases; bases outside gene matches: 4.

Here the CDR3 DNA reads TGTGCCAGCAGCTTGGGACTAGCGGGGGGGAACACAGATACGCAGTATTTT. Translated: CASSLGLAGGNTDTQYF. The V and J genes are TRBV13 and TRBJ2-3; 16 bases are shared with TRBD2. The J segment lost 2 bases and the V segment lost 3 bases, leaving 2 bases of the junction unmatched. The CDR3 sequence is 17 residues long. The germline gives CDR1 PRHDT, CDR2 FYEKMQ (reference sequence).

The gene calls are TRBV18 and TRBJ2-2; 7 bases fit TRBD2. CDR3 size: 14 residues. Looked up from germline, CDR1 is KGHSH and CDR2 is LQKENI. The V gene end was trimmed by 3 bases and the J gene end by 2 bases; junction bases not matched to a gene: 0. CDR3 sequence: CASSPGLNTGELFF. As DNA, the CDR3 is TGTGCCAGCTCACCGGGACTAAACACCGGGGAGCTGTTTTTT. Based on the CDR3 plus reference TRBV18 and TRBJ2-2, the full variable domain is NAGVMQNPRHLVRRRGQEARLRCSPMKGHSHVYWYRQLPEEGLKFMVYLQKENIIDESGMPKERFSAEFPKEGPSILRIQQVVRGDSAAYFCASSPGLNTGELFFGEGSRLTVL.

The chain joins TRBV3-1 (or the pseudogene TRBV3-2) to TRBJ1-1; a possible D gene is TRBD1 (5 bases). CDR1 and CDR2 (germline): LGHDT, YNNKEL (reference sequence). V lost 4 bases, J lost 1 base, and 10 bases lay in between. The CDR3 is 14 residues long. In DNA, the CDR3 is TGTGCCAGCAGCCGCACAGGACAGAACACTGAAGCTTTCTTT. Encoded protein: CASSRTGQNTEAFF.

This clone was detected ten times or more. V usage is TRBV14 and J usage is TRBJ2-5; D is unresolved. The germline CDR1 and CDR2 sequences are SGHDN and FVKESK. The V end lost 4 bases, the J end lost 7 bases, and 10 bases lay between the germline ends. The CDR3 totals 12 residues. The CDR3 nucleotides are TGTGCCAGCAGCCCGAGTGGGCGGACCCAGTACTTC. It codes for CASSPSGRTQYF. The variable domain in full, with the rest retrieved from reference TRBV14 and TRBJ2-5, is EAGVTQFPSHSVIEKGQTVTLRCDPISGHDNLYWYRRVMGKEIKFLLHFVKESKQDESGMPNNRFLAERTGGTYSTLKVQPAELEDSGVYFCASSPSGRTQYFGPGTRLLVL.

The chain is built from TRBV5-4 and TRBJ1-2, with a possible D match to TRBD1 (6 bases). The CDR3 length is 14 residues. The V end lost 6 bases, the J end lost 5 bases, and 17 bases lay between the germline ends. CDR1 is SGHNT and CDR2 is YYREEE in the germline V gene (reference sequence). CDR3 nucleotides: TGTGCCAGCACCCCTTCGGACAGCCTATATGGCTACACCTTC. Its protein is CASTPSDSLYGYTF.

The chain couples TRBV12-3 or TRBV12-4 to TRBJ2-7; possibly TRBD2 for D (6 bases). This CDR3 is built from 13 residues. Deletions cut 5 bases from V and 2 bases from J, with 10 bases between. CDR3 DNA sequence: TGTGCCAGCAGTCCAGGCGGGACCTACGAGCAGTACTTC. Amino acid sequence: CASSPGGTYEQYF.

This chain uses TRBV3-1 (or the pseudogene TRBV3-2) with TRBJ1-2; 7 nucleotides line up with TRBD1. Germline V gene sequence: CDR1 LGHDT, CDR2 YNNKEL (reference sequence). Trimming took 4 bases from V and 5 from J; bases not matched to a gene: 7. This CDR3 is built from 14 residues. The CDR3 bases are TGTGCCAGCAGCCTTGAAGACAGGGAGTATGGCTACACCTTC. It yields the protein CASSLEDREYGYTF.

CDR3 sequence: CASSFPGQRNQPQHF. DNA of the CDR3: TGTGCCAGCAGTTTTCCGGGACAGAGAAATCAGCCCCAGCATTTT. The chain combines TRBV28 with TRBJ1-5; 7 bases match TRBD1. CDR1 and CDR2 (germline): MDHEN, SYDVKM. With V trimmed by 3 bases and J by 4 bases, 6 bases remained unmatched. The CDR3 runs 15 residues.

The J gene is TRBJ2-7, the V gene TRBV10-3; TRBD2 matches 13 bases. The trim removed 3 bases at V and 6 bases at J, leaving 2 bases unmatched. Looked up from germline, CDR1 is ENHRY and CDR2 is SYGVKD. The CDR3 runs to 14 residues. The CDR3 loop is CAISEGLAGVEQYF. The CDR3 nucleotides are TGTGCCATCAGTGAAGGACTAGCGGGAGTCGAGCAGTACTTC.